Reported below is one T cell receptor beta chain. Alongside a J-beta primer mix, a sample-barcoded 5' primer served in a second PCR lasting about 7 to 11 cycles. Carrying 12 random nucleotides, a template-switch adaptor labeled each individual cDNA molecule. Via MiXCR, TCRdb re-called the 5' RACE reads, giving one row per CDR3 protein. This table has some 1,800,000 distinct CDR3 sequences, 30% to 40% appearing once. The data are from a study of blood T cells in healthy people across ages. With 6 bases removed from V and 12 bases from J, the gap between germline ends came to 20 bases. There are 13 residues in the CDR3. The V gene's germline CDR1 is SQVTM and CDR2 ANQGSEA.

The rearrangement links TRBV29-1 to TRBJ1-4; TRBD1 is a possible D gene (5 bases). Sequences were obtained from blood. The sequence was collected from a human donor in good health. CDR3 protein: CSVPKGPSEQLFF. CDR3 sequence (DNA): TGCAGCGTCCCTAAGGGACCCAGTGAGCAACTGTTTTTT.